The 5 T cell receptor beta chains below come from one sample, sequenced in a study of blood T cell repertoires in COVID-19. The assay was immunoSEQ multiplex PCR, and TCRdb's table has in-frame clones only and misses some. The sample has 25,000 to 35,000 clones; roughly four fifths are singletons. The sequencing input was peripheral blood. These receptors were collected from a man aged 70-80 years with active COVID-19.

The rearrangement uses TRBV15 and TRBJ2-2, with 8 positions matching TRBD1. The V and J ends lost 1 base and 3 bases, in that order; junction bases with no gene match: 4. The CDR3 is 16 amino acids. The germline gives CDR1 LNHNV, CDR2 YYDKDF (reference sequence). The CDR3 DNA reads as TGTGCCACCAGCAGAGCCGGGACAGGTCACACCGGGGAGCTGTTTTTT. Its translation is CATSRAGTGHTGELFF.

CDR3 coding DNA: TGTGCCAGCAGTGAAGCTCACTTCGGGAGCAATCAGCCCCAGCATTTT. This encodes CASSEAHFGSNQPQHF. The chain recombines TRBV2 with TRBJ1-5; no reliable D call. V shed 0 bases and J shed 1 base, with 10 bases lying between them. Germline V gene data show CDR1 as SNHLY and CDR2 as FYNNEI. CDR3 size: 16 residues.

This chain joins TRBV5-5 and TRBJ2-3; 7 bases are shared with TRBD2. Looked up from germline, CDR1 is SGHKS and CDR2 is YYEKEE (reference sequence). Trimming removed 4 bases from V and 0 bases from J; junction bases left unmatched: 8. The CDR3 length is 16 residues. The CDR3 spells CASSLKSGASTDTQYF. The DNA for the CDR3 is TGTGCCAGCAGCCTCAAAAGCGGGGCTAGCACAGATACGCAGTATTTT. Based on the CDR3 plus reference TRBV5-5 and TRBJ2-3, the full variable domain is DAGVTQSPTHLIKTRGQQVTLRCSPISGHKSVSWYQQVLGQGPQFIFQYYEKEERGRGNFPDRFSARQFPNYSSELNVNALLLGDSALYLCASSLKSGASTDTQYFGPGTRLTVL.

The J gene is TRBJ2-1, the V gene TRBV28; D remains unclear. Trimming left V 3 bases short and J 7 bases short, with 4 bases between. Germline CDR1 is MDHEN and CDR2 is SYDVKM. The CDR3 has 11 amino acids. This CDR3 reads CASSFRNEQFF. The CDR3 bases are TGTGCCAGCAGTTTCCGTAATGAGCAGTTCTTC.

The chain combines TRBV29-1 with TRBJ2-2; 8 nucleotides match TRBD1. The CDR3 contains 15 residues. Trimming at V came to 7 bases and at J to 1 base, leaving 8 bases not matched to a gene. Germline CDR1 SQVTM, CDR2 ANQGSEA. CDR3 nucleotides: TGCAGCGCCGAGGGACAGGCGAGGAACACCGGGGAGCTGTTTTTT. It encodes CSAEGQARNTGELFF.